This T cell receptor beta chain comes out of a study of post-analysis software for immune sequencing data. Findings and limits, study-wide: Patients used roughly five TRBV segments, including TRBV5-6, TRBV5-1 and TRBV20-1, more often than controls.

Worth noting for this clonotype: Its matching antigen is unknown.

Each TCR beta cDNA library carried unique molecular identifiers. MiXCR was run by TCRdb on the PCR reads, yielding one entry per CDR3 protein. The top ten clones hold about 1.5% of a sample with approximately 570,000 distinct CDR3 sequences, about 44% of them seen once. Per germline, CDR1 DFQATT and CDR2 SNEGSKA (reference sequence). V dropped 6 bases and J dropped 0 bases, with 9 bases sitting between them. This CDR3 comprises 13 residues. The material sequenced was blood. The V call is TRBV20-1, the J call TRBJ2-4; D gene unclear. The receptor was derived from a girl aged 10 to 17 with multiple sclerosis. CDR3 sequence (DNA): TGCAGTGCCCCCTACCTAGCCAAAAACATTCAGTACTTC. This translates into CSAPYLAKNIQYF.